This record concerns one T cell receptor (beta chain) sequence. Its matching antigen is unknown. This entry is derived from a study of T cell responses to AZD1222 COVID-19 vaccine. The CDR3 length is 15 residues. The V segment lost 8 bases and the J segment 1 base; nucleotides outside the gene matches: 8. CDR1 and CDR2 (germline): LNHDA, SQIVND (reference sequence). Study-wide results and caveats: Sampling captured repertoires only after the peak T cell response. Regions 160-218 and 743-854 held dominance among vaccine-associated CD4 TCRs, which spanned spike. Close to half of all spike-specific TCRs reportedly target regions of the variants that are unmutated. Baseline seropositives among AZD1222 recipients totaled only six or seven.

Here immunoSEQ multiplex PCR was the method, and the copy in TCRdb shows in-frame clones only, minus some. The table has around 140,000 clones, approximately 86% seen once. The input for sequencing was peripheral blood, taken 28 days after the second AZD1222 dose. The chain uses TRBV19 and TRBJ2-3, with TRBD1 identical over 8 bases. The sequence derives from an adult who received the AZD1222 COVID-19 vaccine. CDR3 protein: CASADRGRGTDTQYF. In DNA form, the CDR3 reads TGTGCCAGTGCCGACAGGGGTAGGGGCACAGATACGCAGTATTTT.